This TCR beta chain is from a study of blood T cell repertoires in COVID-19 (TCRdb year 2020). Context from the whole study: Samples from collaborators originated in the United States, Italy and Spain and spanned both the acute and convalescent phases of COVID-19. Where HLA class I and class II types were available, the types were taken from metadata supplied by the sample provider, not from assay-based typing. Nearly every sample came with metadata listing a de-identified subject ID, COVID-19 status, age in years and sex. The repertoires were released in a freely available public database intended as a resource for research on the immune response to SARS-CoV-2. Deeply sampled blood TCRbeta repertoires from subjects exposed to, actively infected with, or recovered from COVID-19 were included in the dataset. The samples were drawn from two sources: the first 160 participants of the ongoing ImmuneRACE study, and fewer than 1,500 subjects contributed by 6 global collaborators. The prospective study material was composed of cDNA or gDNA derived from T cells, B-cell-depleted T cells, or PBMCs.

Comments on this clone: The specificity of this receptor is unknown. The input lacks base qualities; no much larger clone sits a single base away.

Enrolling through a virtual design, the prospective study's participants ranged in age from roughly 18 to 89 years and lived across 24 United States geographic areas. Cohort assignment in the prospective study relied on participant-reported clinical history from a screening survey and a study questionnaire. For ImmuneRACE Cohort 3, a participant was defined as recovered based on two consecutive negative NP/OP PCR tests, clearance by a healthcare professional, or resolution of symptoms. In the prospective study, whole blood, serum and a nasopharyngeal or oropharyngeal swab were collected from each participant by mobile phlebotomists. Additional blood draws and questionnaires over a 2-month period could optionally be provided by prospective study participants. Prospective study blood samples were shipped either frozen or at room temperature before DNA extraction. Results the study describes overall, beyond this receptor: The quantity of clinical and demographic metadata differed by source and by participant and was supplied without curation.

TCRbeta CDR3 regions were amplified from genomic DNA by means of the immunoSEQ Assay, a bias-controlled multiplex PCR. In the original analysis: The number of nucleated cells in each sample was estimated by amplification of reference gene primers within the assay. To quantify the absolute abundance of each unique TCRbeta CDR3 rearrangement, sequence reads were collapsed and filtered. For each sample, productive Simpson clonality was calculated by taking the square root of Simpson's diversity index across productive rearrangements. The clones in this table, taken by TCRdb from immuneACCESS, are in-frame only. Not every clone is retained; where verified, under half of the shortfall comes from an unresolved V gene, and the cause of the rest is unknown. V, J and clone size were drawn from that table, and D and trimming were deduced from the DNA. In all, the sample holds about 250,000 clones, and 80% to 90% of those were seen once. 3.5% to 5.5% of the sample comes from the top ten.

According to the germline V gene, CDR1 reads MDHEN and CDR2 reads SYDVKM. The trim is 6 bases for V and 2 bases for J, with a gap of 7 bases between the germline ends. The CDR3 starts with the cysteine, ends with the phenylalanine, and has 12 residues. The retained sequence is limited to the CDR3, 36 bases, with the frame set at the first base. Sequences were obtained from PBMCs or T cells enriched from blood (not recorded which). This receptor was taken from a woman between 25 and 40 years old who had recovered from COVID-19. The V gene is TRBV28 and the J gene is TRBJ1-2, with TRBD1 perhaps the D gene, on 5 matching bases. For the CDR3, the sequence is CASRQVNYGYTF. In nucleotides, the sequence is TGTGCCAGCAGACAGGTCAACTATGGCTACACCTTC.